This TCR beta chain emerged from a study of PD-1 blockade in classical Hodgkin lymphoma. Study background: Nivolumab 3 mg/kg was given intravenously every 2 weeks.

Findings and limits, study-wide: Diversity similar to that of newly diagnosed patients was seen at baseline in complete responders. Still unresolved is the cause of the repertoire differences, which may be disease activity or prior therapy. Reports described newly diagnosed patients as having lower baseline TCR diversity than healthy donors.

Data came from immunoSEQ multiplex PCR; TCRdb stores just in-frame clones and leaves some out. The profile shows just under 65,000 clones, about 90% of them singletons. Time point indicated: cycle 4 day 1 (C4D1), after six to seven weeks of nivolumab. Every patient was affected by relapse after autologous stem cell transplantation, while exposure to brentuximab vedotin was not uniform. Germline V gene lookup returns CDR1 SGHRS and CDR2 YFSETQ. The CDR3 spans 15 residues. V lost 5 bases, J lost 6 bases, and 15 bases lay in between. Points on this clone: Antigen: not known.

The sample was peripheral blood mononuclear cells (PBMCs), taken before the fourth cycle of nivolumab. The V gene is TRBV5-1, the J gene TRBJ1-6; D remains unclear. The source is a human donor with classical Hodgkin lymphoma. The CDR3 region has the DNA TGCGCCAGCAGACGTGCGTTACAACCTAATTCACCCCTCCACTTT. This sequence encodes CASRRALQPNSPLHF.